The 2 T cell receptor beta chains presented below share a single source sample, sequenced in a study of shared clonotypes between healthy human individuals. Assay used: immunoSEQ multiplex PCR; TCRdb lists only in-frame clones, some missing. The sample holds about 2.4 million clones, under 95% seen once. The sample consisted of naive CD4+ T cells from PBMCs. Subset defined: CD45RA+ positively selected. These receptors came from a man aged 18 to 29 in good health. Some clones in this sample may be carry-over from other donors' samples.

CDR3 residues: CASSLRLAGAETQYF. The CDR3 DNA reads TGCGCCAGCAGCCTCCGACTAGCGGGGGCAGAGACCCAGTACTTC. The chain carries TRBV5-1 and TRBJ2-5; 12 positions agree with TRBD2. This CDR3 has 15 residues. V dropped 4 bases and J dropped 4; count of bases not matched to a gene: 5. Germline-derived CDR1 and CDR2 are SGHRS and YFSETQ.

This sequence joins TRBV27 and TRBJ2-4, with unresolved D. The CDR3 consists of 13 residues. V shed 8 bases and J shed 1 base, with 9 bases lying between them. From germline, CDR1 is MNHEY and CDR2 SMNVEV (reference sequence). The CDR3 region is CASQGWAKNIQYF. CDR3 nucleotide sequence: TGTGCCAGCCAAGGGTGGGCCAAAAACATTCAGTACTTC.